This TCR beta chain originates from a study of T cells after yellow fever vaccination. TCRdb recomputed calls from the 5' RACE reads with MiXCR, one row per CDR3 protein. This sample has 500,000 to 650,000 distinct CDR3 sequences, with about 12% found just once. There are many counts of this clonotype. This specimen was PBMCs, taken on the day of the yellow fever booster vaccination. This receptor was identified in a man aged 25-45 years who received the YFV17D yellow fever vaccine.

In DNA form, the CDR3 reads TGTGCCAGCAGTTTAGAGTACAGTGAAGCTTTCTTT. This gives the protein CASSLEYSEAFF. The rearrangement joins TRBV12-3 or TRBV12-4 to TRBJ1-1; no definite D call. This CDR3 is 12 amino acids long. The V end was cut by 1 base, the J end by 7 bases, with 7 bases between.